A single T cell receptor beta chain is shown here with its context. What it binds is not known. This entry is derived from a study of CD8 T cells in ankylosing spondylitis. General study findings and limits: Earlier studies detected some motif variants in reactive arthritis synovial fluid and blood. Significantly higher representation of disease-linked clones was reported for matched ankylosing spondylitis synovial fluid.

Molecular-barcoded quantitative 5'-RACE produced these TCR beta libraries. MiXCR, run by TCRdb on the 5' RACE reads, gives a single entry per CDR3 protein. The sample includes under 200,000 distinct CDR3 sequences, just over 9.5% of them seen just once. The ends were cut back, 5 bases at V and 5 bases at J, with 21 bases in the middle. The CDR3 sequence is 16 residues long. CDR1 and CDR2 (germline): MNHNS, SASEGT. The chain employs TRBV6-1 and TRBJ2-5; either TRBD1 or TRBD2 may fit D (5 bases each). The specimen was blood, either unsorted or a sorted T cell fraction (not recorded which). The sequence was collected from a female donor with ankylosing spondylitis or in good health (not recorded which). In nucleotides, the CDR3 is TGTGCCAGCAGTCCACCGGGGCCTTCCCACGGGGAGACCCAGTACTTC. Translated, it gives CASSPPGPSHGETQYF.